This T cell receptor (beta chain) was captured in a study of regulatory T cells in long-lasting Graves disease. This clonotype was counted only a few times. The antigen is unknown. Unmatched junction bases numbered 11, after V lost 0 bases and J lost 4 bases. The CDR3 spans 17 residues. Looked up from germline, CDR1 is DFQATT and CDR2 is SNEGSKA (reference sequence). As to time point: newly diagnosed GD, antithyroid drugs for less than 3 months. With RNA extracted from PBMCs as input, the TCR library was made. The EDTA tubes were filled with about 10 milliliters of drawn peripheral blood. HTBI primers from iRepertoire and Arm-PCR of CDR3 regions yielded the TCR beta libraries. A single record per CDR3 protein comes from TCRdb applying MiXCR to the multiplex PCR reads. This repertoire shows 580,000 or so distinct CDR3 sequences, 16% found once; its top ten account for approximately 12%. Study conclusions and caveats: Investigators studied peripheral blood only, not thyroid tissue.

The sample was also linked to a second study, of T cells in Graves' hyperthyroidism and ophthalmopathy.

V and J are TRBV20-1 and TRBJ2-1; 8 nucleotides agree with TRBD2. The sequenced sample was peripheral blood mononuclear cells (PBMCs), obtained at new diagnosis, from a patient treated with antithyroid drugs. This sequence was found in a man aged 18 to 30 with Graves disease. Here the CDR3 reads CSAREGWREDPYNEQFF. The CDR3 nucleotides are TGCAGTGCTAGAGAGGGGTGGCGGGAGGATCCATACAATGAGCAGTTCTTC.